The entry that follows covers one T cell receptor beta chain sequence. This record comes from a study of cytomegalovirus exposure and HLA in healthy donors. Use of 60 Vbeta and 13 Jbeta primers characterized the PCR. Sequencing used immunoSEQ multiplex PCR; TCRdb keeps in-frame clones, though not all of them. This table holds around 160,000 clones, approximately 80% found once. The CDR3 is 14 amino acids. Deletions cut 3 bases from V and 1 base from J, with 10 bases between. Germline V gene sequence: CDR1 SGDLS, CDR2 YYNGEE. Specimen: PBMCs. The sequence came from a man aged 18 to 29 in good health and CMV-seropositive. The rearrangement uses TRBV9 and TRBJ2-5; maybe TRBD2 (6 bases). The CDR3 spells CASSAAGVQETQYF. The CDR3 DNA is TGTGCCAGCAGCGCAGCGGGTGTCCAAGAGACCCAGTACTTC.